Here is one TCR beta chain with its context. This record comes from a study of shared clonotypes between healthy human individuals. Study at large: Per-donor plates numbered three CD4 naive, three CD4 memory, two CD8 naive and one CD8 memory.

Assay used: immunoSEQ multiplex PCR; TCRdb lists only in-frame clones, some missing. The repertoire holds 2 million to 2.5 million clones, with approximately 94% as singletons. Deletions cut 5 bases from V and 4 bases from J, with 22 bases between. CDR1 is SGHAT and CDR2 is FQNNGV in the germline V gene. The CDR3 sequence is 17 residues long. This chain links TRBV11-2 with TRBJ2-3; D is perhaps TRBD2 (6 bases). The receptor comes from a man between 18 and 35 years old in good health. The sequencing input was naive CD4+ T cells sorted from blood. The subset was: CD45RA+ positively selected. The CDR3 bases are TGTGCCAGCAGCCGCCAGCGGGTAGCGAGGGATTCAGATACGCAGTATTTT. Translation: CASSRQRVARDSDTQYF.